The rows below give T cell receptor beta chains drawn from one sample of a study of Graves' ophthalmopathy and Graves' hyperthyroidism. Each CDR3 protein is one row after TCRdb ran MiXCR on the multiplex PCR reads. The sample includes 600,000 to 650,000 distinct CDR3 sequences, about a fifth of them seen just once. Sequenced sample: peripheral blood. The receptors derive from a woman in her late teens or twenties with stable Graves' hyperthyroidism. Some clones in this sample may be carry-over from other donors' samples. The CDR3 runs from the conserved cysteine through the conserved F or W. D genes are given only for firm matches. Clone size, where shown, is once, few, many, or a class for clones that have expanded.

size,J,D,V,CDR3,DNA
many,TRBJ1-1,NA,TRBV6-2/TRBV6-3,CASKRGTDTEAFF,TGTGCCAGCAAGAGGGGGACGGACACTGAAGCTTTCTTT
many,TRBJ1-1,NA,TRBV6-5,CASSHQGRETEAFF,TGTGCCAGCAGTCACCAGGGGCGGGAGACTGAAGCTTTCTTT
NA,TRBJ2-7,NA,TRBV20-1,CSARGGARDKGSREQYF,TGCAGTGCGAGGGGGGGGGCCCGGGACAAGGGGTCTCGGGAGCAGTACTTC
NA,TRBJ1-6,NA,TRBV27,CASSSTGSSLHF,TGTGCCAGCAGTTCTACAGGGAGTTCCCTCCACTTT
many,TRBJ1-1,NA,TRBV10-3,CAISDMNSREAFF,TGTGCCATCAGTGACATGAACAGTAGAGAAGCTTTCTTT
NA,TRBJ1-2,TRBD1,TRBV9,CASSNPGQGAIAYGYTF,TGTGCCAGCAGCAACCCGGGACAGGGGGCTATAGCCTATGGCTACACCTTC
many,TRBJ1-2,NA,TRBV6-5,CASSFGTALYGYTF,TGTGCCAGCAGTTTCGGGACTGCTCTTTATGGCTACACCTTC
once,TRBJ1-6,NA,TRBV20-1,CSASTGGDNSPLHF,TGCAGTGCTAGCACCGGGGGCGATAATTCACCCCTCCACTTT
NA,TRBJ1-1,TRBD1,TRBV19,CAGSDRANTEAFF,TGTGCCGGATCGGACAGGGCGAACACTGAAGCTTTCTTT
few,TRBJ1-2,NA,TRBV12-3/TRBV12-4,CASSLGRGFYGYTF,TGTGCCAGCAGTTTAGGCAGGGGTTTCTATGGCTACACCTTC
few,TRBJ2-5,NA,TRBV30,CAWSRVQETQYF,TGTGCCTGGAGTAGGGTCCAAGAGACCCAGTACTTC
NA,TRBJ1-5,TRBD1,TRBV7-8,CASSSRTGGYNQPQHF,TGTGCCAGCAGCTCCCGGACAGGAGGCTACAATCAGCCCCAGCATTTT
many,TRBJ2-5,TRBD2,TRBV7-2,CASRPAGGETQYF,TGTGCCAGCAGGCCGGCGGGGGGAGAGACCCAGTACTTC
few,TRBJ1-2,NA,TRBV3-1,CASSQTPRPHNYGYTF,TGTGCCAGCAGCCAAACCCCTCGCCCACATAACTATGGCTACACCTTC
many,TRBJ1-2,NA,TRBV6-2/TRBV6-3,CASSYVGYYGYTF,TGTGCCAGCAGTTACGTGGGCTACTATGGCTACACCTTC
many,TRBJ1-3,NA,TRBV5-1,CASSLDRVGNTIYF,TGCGCCAGCAGCTTGGACAGGGTCGGAAACACCATATATTTT
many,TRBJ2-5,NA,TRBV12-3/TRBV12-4,CASSSPLSQYF,TGTGCCAGCAGTTCCCCCTTATCCCAGTACTTC
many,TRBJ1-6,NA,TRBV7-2,CASTSPSLNSPLHF,TGTGCCAGCACTTCCCCGAGCCTGAATTCACCCCTCCACTTT
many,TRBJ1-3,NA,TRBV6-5,CASSYRGAGNTIYF,TGTGCCAGCAGTTATCGGGGGGCGGGAAACACCATATATTTT
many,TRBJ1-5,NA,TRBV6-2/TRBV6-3,CASSWDRHQPQHF,TGTGCCAGCAGTTGGGACCGGCATCAGCCCCAGCATTTT
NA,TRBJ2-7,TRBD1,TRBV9,CASSKGQGPYEQYF,TGTGCCAGCAGCAAGGGACAGGGTCCCTACGAGCAGTACTTC
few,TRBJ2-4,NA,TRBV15,CATSRVPLLLAKNIQYF,TGTGCCACCAGCAGAGTTCCCCTATTACTAGCCAAAAACATTCAGTACTTC
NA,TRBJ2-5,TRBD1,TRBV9,CASSNGQGLETQYF,TGTGCCAGCAGCAACGGACAGGGTTTGGAGACCCAGTACTTC
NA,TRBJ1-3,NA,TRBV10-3,CATKGGETGNTIYF,TGTGCCACGAAAGGGGGGGAAACTGGAAACACCATATATTTT
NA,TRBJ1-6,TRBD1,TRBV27,CASSLGGRGPDSPLHF,TGTGCCAGCAGTTTAGGCGGCAGGGGGCCGGATTCACCCCTCCACTTT
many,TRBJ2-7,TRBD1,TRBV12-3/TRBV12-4,CASSSPGTGLYEQYF,TGTGCCAGCAGTTCCCCCGGGACAGGGCTATACGAGCAGTACTTC
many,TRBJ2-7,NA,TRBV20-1,CSARARGGLKQYF,TGCAGTGCTAGAGCTCGTGGGGGATTAAAGCAGTACTTC
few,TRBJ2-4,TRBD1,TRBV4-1,CASSRGTGEEKNIQYF,TGCGCCAGCAGCCGCGGGACAGGGGAGGAGAAAAACATTCAGTACTTC
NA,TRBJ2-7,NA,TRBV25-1,CASTPSRGNVYEQYF,TGTGCCAGCACCCCCTCGAGGGGAAACGTTTACGAGCAGTACTTC
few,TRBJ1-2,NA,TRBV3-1,CASSQGYTDYTF,TGTGCCAGCAGCCAAGGGTACACCGACTACACCTTC
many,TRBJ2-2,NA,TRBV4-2,CASSQERDFTGELFF,TGTGCCAGCAGCCAAGAACGGGACTTCACCGGGGAGCTGTTTTTT